Below are 8 T cell receptor beta chains sequenced from a single sample in a study of shared clonotypes between healthy human individuals. Data came from immunoSEQ multiplex PCR; TCRdb stores just in-frame clones and leaves some out. The data hold 2.3 million or so clones, with 85% to 95% observed a single time. The sample consisted of naive CD4+ T cells from PBMCs. Subset reported: CD45RA+ positively selected. The receptors here all came from a man aged 18 to 30 in good health. Some clones in this sample may be carry-over from other donors' samples.

The chain employs TRBV7-9 and TRBJ2-7; D could derive from TRBD1 or TRBD2 (5 bases each). This CDR3 has 14 amino acids. The germline gives CDR1 SEHNR, CDR2 FQNEAQ (reference sequence). V gave up 5 bases and J gave up 3 bases, with 14 bases separating them. The CDR3 sequence: CASSRAQGDYEQYF. The CDR3 DNA reads as TGTGCCAGCAGCCGAGCGCAGGGAGACTACGAGCAGTACTTC.

Only one count was recorded for this clone. V usage is TRBV5-1 and J usage is TRBJ2-2; D is undetermined. Germline CDR1 and CDR2: SGHRS and YFSETQ. CDR3 length equals 14 residues. The V gene lost 1 base and the J gene lost 6 bases, with 10 bases spanning the gap. The CDR3 DNA follows: TGCGCCAGCAGCTTGCCCGATCCCTCCGGGGAGCTGTTTTTT. It is translated as CASSLPDPSGELFF.

The chain uses TRBV28 and TRBJ2-1; 9 nucleotides match TRBD2. Germline CDR1 reads MDHEN; CDR2 reads SYDVKM. The CDR3 loop spans 13 amino acids. Trimming took 0 bases from V and 15 from J; bases not matched to a gene: 6. CDR3 sequence (DNA): TGTGCCAGCAGTTTATGGGGGCTAGCGGGATTGTTCTTC. This translates into CASSLWGLAGLFF.

The V and J genes are TRBV14 and TRBJ2-7; D ambiguous. CDR1 is SGHDN, CDR2 FVKESK, per germline. The CDR3 extends over 12 amino acids. V was shortened by 3 bases and J by 8 bases, with 11 bases between the two germline ends. The CDR3 protein is CASSQGYFKQYF. The CDR3, as DNA: TGTGCCAGCAGCCAGGGATACTTCAAGCAGTACTTC.

The chain employs TRBV10-3 and TRBJ2-7, with a possible D match to TRBD1 (6 bases). V was shortened by 6 bases and J by 1 base, with 10 bases between the two germline ends. Germline V CDR1 and CDR2: ENHRY, SYGVKD. This CDR3 is built from 13 residues. DNA of the CDR3: TGTGCCATCAGCCGGGACACGTCCTACGAGCAGTACTTC. Residues: CAISRDTSYEQYF.

The chain recombines TRBV28 with TRBJ2-7, with 7 bases lining up with TRBD1. The CDR3 contains 15 residues. Unmatched junction bases numbered 8, after V lost 4 bases and J lost 2 bases. From germline, CDR1 is MDHEN and CDR2 SYDVKM. CDR3 protein: CASSSPTGITYEQYF. DNA of the CDR3: TGTGCCAGCAGTTCACCGACAGGGATAACCTACGAGCAGTACTTC.

The chain has TRBV7-2 and TRBJ2-4; 8 bases map to TRBD1. CDR3 size: 15 residues. In germline, CDR1 is SGHTA, CDR2 FQGNSA. The junction had 5 bases not matched to a gene; V was cut back by 3 bases and J by 4 bases. The CDR3 DNA sequence: TGTGCCAGCAGCTTGATGGGACAGGCAAAAAACATTCAGTACTTC. Translating it yields CASSLMGQAKNIQYF.

V and J are TRBV7-9 and TRBJ2-1; D may be TRBD1 or TRBD2 (5 bases each). This CDR3 is built from 14 residues. Trimming pared 5 bases from V and 0 bases from J, leaving 8 bases between. Per germline, CDR1 SEHNR and CDR2 FQNEAQ (reference sequence). Written as DNA, the CDR3 is TGTGCCAGCAGCACCGGGACCTCCTACAATGAGCAGTTCTTC. Its translation is CASSTGTSYNEQFF.